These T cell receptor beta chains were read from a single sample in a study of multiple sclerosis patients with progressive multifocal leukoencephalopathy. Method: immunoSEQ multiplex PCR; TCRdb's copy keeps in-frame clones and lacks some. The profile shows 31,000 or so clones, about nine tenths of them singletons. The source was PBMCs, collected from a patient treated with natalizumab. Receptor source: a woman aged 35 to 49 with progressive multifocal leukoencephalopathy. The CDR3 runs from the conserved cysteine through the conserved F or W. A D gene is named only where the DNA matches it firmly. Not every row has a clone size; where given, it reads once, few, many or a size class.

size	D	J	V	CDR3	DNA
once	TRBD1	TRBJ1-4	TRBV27	CASSLGTGINEKLFF	TGTGCCAGCAGTTTAGGGACAGGGATTAATGAAAAACTGTTTTTT
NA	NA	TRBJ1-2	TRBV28	CAVSMGSYGYTF	TGTGCCGTTTCAATGGGGAGCTATGGCTACACCTTC
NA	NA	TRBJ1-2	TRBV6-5	CASSLEGTEDVYGYTF	TGTGCCAGCAGTTTGGAGGGAACGGAAGACGTCTATGGCTACACCTTC
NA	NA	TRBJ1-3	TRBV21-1	CASTRGHGNTIYF	TGTGCCAGCACCAGGGGGCACGGAAACACCATATATTTT
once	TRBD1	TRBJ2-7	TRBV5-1	CASSLARQGADEQYF	TGCGCCAGCAGCTTGGCCCGGCAGGGGGCGGACGAGCAGTACTTC
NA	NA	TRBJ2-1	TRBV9	CASSVVTRAVDEQFF	TGTGCCAGCAGCGTAGTCACCAGGGCTGTTGATGAGCAGTTCTTC
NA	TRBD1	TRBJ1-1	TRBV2	CASRDRANTEAFF	TGTGCCAGCAGGGACAGGGCGAACACTGAAGCTTTCTTT
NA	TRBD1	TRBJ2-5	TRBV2	CASSGGQGYQETQYF	TGTGCCAGCAGTGGGGGACAGGGGTACCAAGAGACCCAGTACTTC
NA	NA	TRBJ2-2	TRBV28	CASKTRGSGTGELFF	TGTGCCAGCAAAACACGGGGGAGCGGGACCGGGGAGCTGTTTTTT
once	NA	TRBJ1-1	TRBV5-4	CASSLVRGSTEAFF	TGTGCCAGCAGCTTGGTTAGGGGGAGCACTGAAGCTTTCTTT
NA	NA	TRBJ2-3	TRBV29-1	CSVEGARDTQYF	TGCAGCGTTGAGGGCGCGAGAGATACGCAGTATTTT
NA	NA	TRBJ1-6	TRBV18	CASSPTGGNSPLHF	TGTGCCAGCTCACCCACCGGGGGGAATTCACCCCTCCACTTT
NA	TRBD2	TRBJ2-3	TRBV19	CASSLGTSGSGGTDTQYF	TGTGCCAGTAGTTTAGGGACTAGCGGGAGCGGTGGCACAGATACGCAGTATTTT
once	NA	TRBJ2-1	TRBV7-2	CASSLFTGVNEQFF	TGTGCCAGCAGCTTATTTACCGGGGTTAATGAGCAGTTCTTC